This T cell receptor beta chain was recovered during a study of regulatory T cells in long-lasting Graves disease. Findings and limits, study-wide: Sharing of public clonotypes was greater in persistent patients (roughly 2,900) than in new patients (about 970). When disease was persistent, TRBV28, TRBJ1-2 and TRBJ2-5 were the favored segments.

CDR3-region Arm-PCR and iRepertoire HTBI primers produced the TCR beta libraries. Original processing methods: Samples collectively showed fewer than 80 TRBV and fewer than 15 TRBJ segments. MiXCR, run by TCRdb on the multiplex PCR reads, gives a single entry per CDR3 protein. TCRdb's processing, not the authors', yielded these V and J calls. The sample lists 400,000 to 500,000 distinct CDR3 sequences; 20% to 25% were seen once. Indicated time point: persistent/refractory GD, antithyroid drugs over 5 years with positive TRAb. From RNA extracted from PBMCs, the TCR library was made. Patients of an endocrinology department in Xi'an, China, were included. Germline loops: CDR1 MNHNS, CDR2 SASEGT. The CDR3 has 16 residues. V shed 6 bases, J shed 4 bases, and the junction held 12 bases outside the gene matches. In the case of this clonotype: Antigen: not known.

The genes are TRBV6-1 and TRBJ1-2, with TRBD1 identical over 9 bases. The source was peripheral blood mononuclear cells (PBMCs), collected when the disease was refractory, from a patient treated with antithyroid drugs. This clonotype was obtained from a female donor with Graves disease. CDR3 protein: CASSRGGDRASYGYTF. CDR3 in DNA: TGTGCCAGCAGCCGGGGGGGGGACAGGGCAAGCTATGGCTACACCTTC.